Listed here are 6 T cell receptor beta chains from one sample, sequenced in a study of blood T cells in healthy people across ages. A sample-barcoded 5' primer and a J-beta primer mix were used in a second PCR of roughly 6 to 11 cycles. TCRdb reprocessed the 5' RACE reads via MiXCR and lists one record per CDR3 protein. The table has some 550,000 distinct CDR3 sequences, around 50% seen once. Sequencing input: blood. Receptors originate from a man older than 75 in good health.

The V and J genes are TRBV9 and TRBJ2-3; D might be TRBD2 (6 bases). Germline CDR1 reads SGDLS; CDR2 reads YYNGEE. CDR3 length equals 16 residues. The V end lost 5 bases, the J end lost 2 bases, and 18 bases lay between the germline ends. In DNA form, the CDR3 reads TGTGCCAGCAGGAGATGGGCGGGACCAGTCACAGATACGCAGTATTTT. Translation: CASRRWAGPVTDTQYF. Looking up the rest from reference TRBV9 and TRBJ2-3 gives the full variable domain: DSGVTQTPKHLITATGQRVTLRCSPRSGDLSVYWYQQSLDQGLQFLIQYYNGEERAKGNILERFSAQQFPDLHSELNLSSLELGDSALYFCASRRWAGPVTDTQYFGPGTRLTVL.

This chain joins TRBV29-1 and TRBJ1-2; D may be TRBD1 (6 bases). Trimming pared 4 bases from V and 8 bases from J, leaving 23 bases between. Per germline, CDR1 SQVTM and CDR2 ANQGSEA. The CDR3 length is 15 residues. The DNA for the CDR3 is TGCAGCGTTGCCCGGTCCAGGGGACAAATGGAAGGCTACACCTTC. Its protein product is CSVARSRGQMEGYTF.

This chain connects TRBV20-1 to TRBJ2-3, with a possible D match to TRBD2 (6 bases). There are 13 residues in the CDR3. The germline V gene has CDR1 DFQATT and CDR2 SNEGSKA (reference sequence). Trimming removed 6 bases at V and 2 bases at J, with 12 bases between. The CDR3, as DNA: TGCAGTGCCGCGCGGGGCGCCACAGATACGCAGTATTTT. This gives the protein CSAARGATDTQYF.

The J gene is TRBJ1-2, the V gene TRBV7-6; 12 bases agree with TRBD1. Germline-derived CDR1 and CDR2 are SGHVS and FNYEAQ. V was pared by 5 bases and J by 7 bases, with 5 bases of the junction left unmatched. The CDR3 sequence is 14 residues long. The CDR3 region has the DNA TGTGCCAGCAGCCCCGGGACAGGGGGCATTGGCTACACCTTC. Its protein is CASSPGTGGIGYTF.

The chain has TRBV7-2 and TRBJ2-1; perhaps TRBD2 as D (7 bases). The CDR3 is made up of 15 amino acids. Germline lookup yields CDR1 SGHTA and CDR2 FQGNSA. V dropped 4 bases and J dropped 8 bases, with 18 bases sitting between them. The CDR3 coding sequence is TGTGCCAGCAGCTACCCTCGCGGGGGCGCGGATGAGCAGTTCTTC. Translated: CASSYPRGGADEQFF.

Many counts were recorded for this clonotype. This chain uses TRBV6-5 with TRBJ1-1; possibly TRBD1 for D (5 bases). The CDR3 totals 15 residues. V shed 0 bases and J shed 4 bases, with 12 bases lying between them. Germline V lookup: CDR1 MNHEY, CDR2 SVGAGI. In DNA, the CDR3 is TGTGCCAGCAGTTACTCAGGGACCAGGCGCACTGAAGCTTTCTTT. Translated, it gives CASSYSGTRRTEAFF.